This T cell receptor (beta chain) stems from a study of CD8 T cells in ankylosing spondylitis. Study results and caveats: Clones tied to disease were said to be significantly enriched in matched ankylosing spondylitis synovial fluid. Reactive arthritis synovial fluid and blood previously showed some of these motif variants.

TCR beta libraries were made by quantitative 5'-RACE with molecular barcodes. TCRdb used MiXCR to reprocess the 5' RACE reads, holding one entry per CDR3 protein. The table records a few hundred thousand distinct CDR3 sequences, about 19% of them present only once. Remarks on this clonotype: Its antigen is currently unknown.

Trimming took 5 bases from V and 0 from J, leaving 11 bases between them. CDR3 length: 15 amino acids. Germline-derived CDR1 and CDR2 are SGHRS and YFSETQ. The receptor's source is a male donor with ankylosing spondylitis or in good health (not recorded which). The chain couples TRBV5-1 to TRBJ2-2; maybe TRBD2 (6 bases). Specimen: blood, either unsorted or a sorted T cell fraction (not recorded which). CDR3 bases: TGCGCCAGCAGGGAGGGAGTCCCGAACACCGGGGAGCTGTTTTTT. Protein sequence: CASREGVPNTGELFF.